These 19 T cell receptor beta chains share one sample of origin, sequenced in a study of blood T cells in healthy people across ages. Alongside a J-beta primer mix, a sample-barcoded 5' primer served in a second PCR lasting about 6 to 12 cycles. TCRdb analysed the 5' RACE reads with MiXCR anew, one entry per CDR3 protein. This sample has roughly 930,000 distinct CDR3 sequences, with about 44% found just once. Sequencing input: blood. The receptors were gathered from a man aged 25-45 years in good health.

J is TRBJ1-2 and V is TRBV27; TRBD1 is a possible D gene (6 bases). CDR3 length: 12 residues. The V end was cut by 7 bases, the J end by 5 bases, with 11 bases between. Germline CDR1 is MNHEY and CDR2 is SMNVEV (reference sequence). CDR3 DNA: TGTGCCAGCAAGGACAGTGGATATGGCTACACCTTC. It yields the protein CASKDSGYGYTF.

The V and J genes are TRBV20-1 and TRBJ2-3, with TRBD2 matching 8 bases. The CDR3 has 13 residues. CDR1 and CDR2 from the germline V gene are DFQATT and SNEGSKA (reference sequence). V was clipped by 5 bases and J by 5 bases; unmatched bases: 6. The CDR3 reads CSAPPGGLDTQYF. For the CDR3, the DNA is TGCAGTGCTCCCCCGGGGGGGCTAGATACGCAGTATTTT.

The CDR3 DNA reads as TGTGCCAGCAGCTTACAGGGATTCCCCTACGAGCAGTACTTC. It codes for CASSLQGFPYEQYF. This chain uses TRBV7-2 with TRBJ2-7; D might be TRBD1 (5 bases). Trimming cost V 2 bases and J 2 bases, with 10 bases left between them. The CDR3 has 14 residues. The V gene's germline CDR1 is SGHTA and CDR2 FQGNSA.

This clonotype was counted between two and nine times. The CDR3 sequence is CASSLIAGGPDTQYF. Written as DNA, the CDR3 is TGTGCCAGCAGCCTTATAGCGGGGGGCCCAGATACGCAGTATTTT. The V and J genes are TRBV7-3 and TRBJ2-3, with 10 bases matching TRBD2. This CDR3 region has 15 residues. The junction had 6 bases not matched to a gene; V was cut back by 5 bases and J by 4 bases. Germline V gives CDR1 SGHTA, CDR2 FQGTGA.

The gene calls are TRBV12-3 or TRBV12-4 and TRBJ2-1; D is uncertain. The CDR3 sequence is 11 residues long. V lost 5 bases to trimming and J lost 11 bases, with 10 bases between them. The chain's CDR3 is CASSRGGQQFF. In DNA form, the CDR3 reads TGTGCCAGCAGTCGAGGCGGACAGCAGTTCTTC.

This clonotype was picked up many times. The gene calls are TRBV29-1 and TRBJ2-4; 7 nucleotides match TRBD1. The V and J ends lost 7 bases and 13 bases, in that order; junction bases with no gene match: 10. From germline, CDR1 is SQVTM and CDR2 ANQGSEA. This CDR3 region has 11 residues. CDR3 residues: CSALTGDEQYF. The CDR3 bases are TGCAGCGCTTTAACAGGGGATGAGCAGTACTTC.

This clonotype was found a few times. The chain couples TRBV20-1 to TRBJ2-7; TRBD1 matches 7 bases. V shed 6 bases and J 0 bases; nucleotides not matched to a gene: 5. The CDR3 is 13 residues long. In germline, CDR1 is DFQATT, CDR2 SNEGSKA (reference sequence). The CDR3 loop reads CSAGGQVSYEQYF. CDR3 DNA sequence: TGCAGTGCAGGCGGACAGGTCTCCTACGAGCAGTACTTC.

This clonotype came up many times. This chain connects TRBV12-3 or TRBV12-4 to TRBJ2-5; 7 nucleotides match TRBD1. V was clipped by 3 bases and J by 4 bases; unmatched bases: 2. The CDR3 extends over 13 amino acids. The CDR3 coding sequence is TGTGCCAGCAGTTTGGGACAGCTAGAGACCCAGTACTTC. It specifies CASSLGQLETQYF.

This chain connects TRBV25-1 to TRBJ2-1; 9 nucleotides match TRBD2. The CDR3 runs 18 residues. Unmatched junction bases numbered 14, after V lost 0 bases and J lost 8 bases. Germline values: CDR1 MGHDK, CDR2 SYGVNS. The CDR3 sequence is CASSEYFGGGASGHEQFF. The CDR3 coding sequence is TGTGCCAGCAGTGAATATTTTGGCGGGGGGGCCTCGGGACATGAGCAGTTCTTC.

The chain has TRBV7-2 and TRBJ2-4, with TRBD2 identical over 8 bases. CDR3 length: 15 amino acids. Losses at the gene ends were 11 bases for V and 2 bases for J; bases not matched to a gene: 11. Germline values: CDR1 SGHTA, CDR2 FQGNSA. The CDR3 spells CASTSRGGSKNIQYF. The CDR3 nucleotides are TGTGCCTCCACCAGTCGGGGGGGCTCCAAAAACATTCAGTACTTC.

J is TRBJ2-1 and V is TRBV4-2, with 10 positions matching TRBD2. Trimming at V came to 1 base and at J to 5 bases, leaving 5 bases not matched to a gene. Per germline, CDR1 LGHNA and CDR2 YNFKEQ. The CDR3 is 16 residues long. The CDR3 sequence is CASSQAGTSVNNEQFF. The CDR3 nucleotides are TGTGCCAGCAGCCAAGCCGGGACTAGCGTGAACAATGAGCAGTTCTTC.

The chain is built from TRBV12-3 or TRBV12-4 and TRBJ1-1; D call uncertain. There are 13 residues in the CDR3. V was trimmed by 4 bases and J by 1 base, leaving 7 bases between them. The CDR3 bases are TGTGCCAGCAGTTCCCTTGGGAACACTGAAGCTTTCTTT. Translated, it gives CASSSLGNTEAFF.

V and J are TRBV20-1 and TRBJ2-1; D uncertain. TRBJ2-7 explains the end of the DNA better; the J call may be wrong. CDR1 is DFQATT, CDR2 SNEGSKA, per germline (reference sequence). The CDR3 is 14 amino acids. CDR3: CSASAGLPYNEQYF. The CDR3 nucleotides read TGCAGTGCTAGTGCTGGGTTACCCTACAATGAGCAGTACTTC.

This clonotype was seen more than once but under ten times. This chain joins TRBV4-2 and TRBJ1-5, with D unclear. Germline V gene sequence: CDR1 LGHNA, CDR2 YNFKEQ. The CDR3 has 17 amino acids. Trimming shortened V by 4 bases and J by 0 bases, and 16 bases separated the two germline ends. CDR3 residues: CASSPQSSRNSNQPQHF. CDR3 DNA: TGTGCCAGCAGCCCCCAATCAAGTAGGAATAGCAATCAGCCCCAGCATTTT.

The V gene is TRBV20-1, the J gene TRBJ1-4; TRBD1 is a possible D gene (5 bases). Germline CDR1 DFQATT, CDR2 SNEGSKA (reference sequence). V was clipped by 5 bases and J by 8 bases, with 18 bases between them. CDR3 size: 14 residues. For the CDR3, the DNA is TGCAGTGCTCAGTCCCCCCAGGGAGGAGAAAAACTGTTTTTT. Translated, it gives CSAQSPQGGEKLFF.

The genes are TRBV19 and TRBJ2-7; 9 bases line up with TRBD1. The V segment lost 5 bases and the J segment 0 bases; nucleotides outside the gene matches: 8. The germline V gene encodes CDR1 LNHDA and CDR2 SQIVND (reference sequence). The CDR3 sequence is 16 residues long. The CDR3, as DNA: TGTGCCAGTAGTTACGACAGGGGGAGCAGCTCCTACGAGCAGTACTTC. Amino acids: CASSYDRGSSSYEQYF.

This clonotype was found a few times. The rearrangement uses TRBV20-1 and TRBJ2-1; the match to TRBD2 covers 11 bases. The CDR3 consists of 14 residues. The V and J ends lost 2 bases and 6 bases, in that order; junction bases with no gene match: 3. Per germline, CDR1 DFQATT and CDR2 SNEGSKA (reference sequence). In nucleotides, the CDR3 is TGCAGTGCTAGACTAGCGGGGGGTTTCAATGAGCAGTTCTTC. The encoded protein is CSARLAGGFNEQFF.

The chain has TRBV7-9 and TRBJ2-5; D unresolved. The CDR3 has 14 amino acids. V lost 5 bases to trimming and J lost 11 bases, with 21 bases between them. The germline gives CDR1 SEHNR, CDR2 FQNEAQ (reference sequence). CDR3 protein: CASSTPRDYNEQYF. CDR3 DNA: TGTGCCAGCAGCACTCCGAGAGATTACAATGAGCAGTACTTC.

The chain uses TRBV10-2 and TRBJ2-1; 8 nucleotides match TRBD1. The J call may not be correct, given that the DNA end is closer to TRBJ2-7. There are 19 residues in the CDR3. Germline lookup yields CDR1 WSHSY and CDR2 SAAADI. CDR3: CASRATDRVSVLFYNEQYF. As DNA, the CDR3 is TGCGCCAGCAGAGCTACGGACAGGGTGTCTGTTCTTTTTTACAATGAGCAGTACTTC.